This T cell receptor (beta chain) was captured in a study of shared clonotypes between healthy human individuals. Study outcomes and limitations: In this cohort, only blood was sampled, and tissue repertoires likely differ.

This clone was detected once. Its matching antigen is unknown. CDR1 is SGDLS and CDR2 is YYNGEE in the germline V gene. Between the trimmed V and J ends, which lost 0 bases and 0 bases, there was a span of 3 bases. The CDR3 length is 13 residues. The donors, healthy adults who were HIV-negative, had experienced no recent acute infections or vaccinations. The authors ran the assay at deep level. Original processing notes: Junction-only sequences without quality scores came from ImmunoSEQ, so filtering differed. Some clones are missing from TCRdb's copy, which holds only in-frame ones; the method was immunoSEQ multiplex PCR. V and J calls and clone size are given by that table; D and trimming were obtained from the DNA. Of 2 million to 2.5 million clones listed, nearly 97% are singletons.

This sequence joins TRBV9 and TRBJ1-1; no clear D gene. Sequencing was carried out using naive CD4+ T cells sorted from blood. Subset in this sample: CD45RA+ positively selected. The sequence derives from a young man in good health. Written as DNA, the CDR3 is TGTGCCAGCAGCGTAGCTTTGAACACTGAAGCTTTCTTT. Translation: CASSVALNTEAFF. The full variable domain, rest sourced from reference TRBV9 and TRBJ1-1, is DSGVTQTPKHLITATGQRVTLRCSPRSGDLSVYWYQQSLDQGLQFLIQYYNGEERAKGNILERFSAQQFPDLHSELNLSSLELGDSALYFCASSVALNTEAFFGQGTRLTVV.